A single sample gave rise to the 13 T cell receptor beta chains below, sequenced in a study of blood T cell repertoires in COVID-19. Clones were sequenced by immunoSEQ multiplex PCR, and TCRdb holds only the in-frame ones, with some missing. The sample contains 100,000 to 150,000 clones, about four fifths of which appear only once. The sequencing sample was made of peripheral blood. The receptors were sampled from a woman aged 60-70 years with active or convalescent COVID-19.

The gene calls are TRBV28 and TRBJ1-4, with 8 nucleotides matching TRBD1. CDR1 MDHEN and CDR2 SYDVKM come from the germline V gene. The CDR3 is made up of 16 amino acids. J gave up 7 bases and V 4 bases, and 11 bases lay outside the gene matches. The CDR3 loop reads CASSSSQGASSEKLFF. For the CDR3, the DNA is TGTGCCAGCAGTTCCAGCCAGGGGGCATCAAGTGAAAAACTGTTTTTT.

V usage is TRBV19 and J usage is TRBJ2-1, with 7 bases that match TRBD2. Losses at the gene ends were 9 bases for V and 8 bases for J; bases not matched to a gene: 16. The CDR3 has 15 residues. Germline loops: CDR1 LNHDA, CDR2 SQIVND (reference sequence). The CDR3 here is CASGAGGGGRDEQFF. CDR3 coding DNA: TGTGCCAGCGGCGCTGGCGGGGGTGGTCGGGATGAGCAGTTCTTC.

The chain has TRBV10-3 and TRBJ1-1, with TRBD1 matching 8 bases. Trimming at V came to 11 bases and at J to 2 bases, leaving 10 bases not matched to a gene. The CDR3 loop spans 14 amino acids. The germline V gene has CDR1 ENHRY and CDR2 SYGVKD. CDR3 loop: CASGQDLLNTEAFF. CDR3 sequence (DNA): TGTGCCTCGGGACAGGACCTCCTTAACACTGAAGCTTTCTTT.

The J gene is TRBJ2-3, the V gene TRBV5-1, with 8 bases aligning to TRBD2. The CDR3 length is 16 residues. Germline V gives CDR1 SGHRS, CDR2 YFSETQ. V shed 2 bases, J shed 1 base, and the junction held 6 bases outside the gene matches. The CDR3 DNA sequence: TGCGCCAGCAGCTTTGGAGGCGGGGGGCGCACAGATACGCAGTATTTT. It codes for CASSFGGGGRTDTQYF.

There are a few counts of this clone. This chain's CDR3 is CASSPNQNTEAFF. The CDR3 nucleotides are TGTGCCAGCAGCCCTAACCAGAACACTGAAGCTTTCTTT. The chain recombines TRBV9 with TRBJ1-1; D remains ambiguous. The CDR3 is 13 residues long. Germline loops: CDR1 SGDLS, CDR2 YYNGEE. Trimming removed 4 bases from V and 1 base from J, with 8 bases in between.

The chain links TRBV7-2 to TRBJ1-6; perhaps TRBD1 as D (5 bases). The germline V gene has CDR1 SGHTA and CDR2 FQGNSA. There are 16 residues in the CDR3. V was pared by 5 bases and J by 7 bases, with 18 bases between. CDR3 sequence reads: CASSPRGRRGNSPLHF. The CDR3 bases are TGTGCCAGCAGCCCGCGTGGTAGGAGGGGAAATTCACCCCTCCACTTT.

This clone was counted between two and nine times. The V call is TRBV2, the J call TRBJ1-5; D call uncertain. CDR3 length: 15 residues. The V gene lost 8 bases and the J gene lost 4 bases, with 18 bases spanning the gap. CDR1 is SNHLY and CDR2 is FYNNEI in the germline V gene. In nucleotides, the CDR3 is TGTGCCAGCTTTGGAGGGAAAGGTATAAATCAGCCCCAGCATTTT. Translation: CASFGGKGINQPQHF.

This clone appeared a few times. This chain connects TRBV11-3 to TRBJ2-2; the match to TRBD1 covers 7 bases. With V trimmed by 5 bases and J by 5 bases, 2 bases remained unmatched. The CDR3 covers 13 residues. CDR1 SGHNT and CDR2 YENEEA come from the germline V gene. CDR3 sequence: CASSLQGTGELFF. The CDR3 coding sequence is TGTGCCAGCAGCCTACAGGGGACCGGGGAGCTGTTTTTT.

The chain combines TRBV30 with TRBJ2-4, with TRBD2 matching over 8 bases. Trimming took 0 bases from V and 6 from J; bases not matched to a gene: 1. Germline values: CDR1 GTSNPN, CDR2 SVGIG (reference sequence). This CDR3 is built from 13 residues. Here the CDR3 reads CAWSVRGGNIQYF. The CDR3 DNA is TGTGCCTGGAGTGTTCGGGGGGGAAACATTCAGTACTTC.

The chain recombines TRBV24-1 with TRBJ1-4; 8 bases map to TRBD1. Trimming took 2 bases from V and 3 from J; bases not matched to a gene: 4. The CDR3 runs 16 residues. Germline loops: CDR1 KGHDR, CDR2 SFDVKD. The CDR3 sequence is CATSDSTGAANEKLFF. CDR3 coding DNA: TGTGCCACCAGTGATTCGACAGGGGCGGCTAATGAAAAACTGTTTTTT.

This rearrangement joins TRBV5-1 to TRBJ1-6; tentative D call: TRBD1 (5 bases). Germline assignment: CDR1 SGHRS and CDR2 YFSETQ. Trimming pared 0 bases from V and 10 bases from J, leaving 14 bases between. This CDR3 comprises 15 residues. Here the CDR3 reads CASSLEGREDSPLHF. In DNA, the CDR3 is TGCGCCAGCAGCTTGGAAGGCAGGGAAGACTCACCCCTCCACTTT.

This clone occurred a few times. The chain is built from TRBV12-3 or TRBV12-4 and TRBJ1-5, with D possibly being TRBD1 (6 bases). CDR3 length equals 13 residues. V lost 7 bases, J lost 6 bases, and 13 bases lay in between. The CDR3 region has the DNA TGTGCCAGCAAACCTCAGGGGATTCAGCCCCAGCATTTT. Its protein is CASKPQGIQPQHF.

There are many counts of this clone. The V call is TRBV6-2 or TRBV6-3, the J call TRBJ2-1; 7 bases align to TRBD2. The CDR3 contains 17 residues. V lost 6 bases to trimming and J lost 8 bases; unmatched junction nucleotides: 19. CDR1 MNHEY and CDR2 SVGEGT come from the germline V gene. CDR3 DNA: TGTGCCAGCAGCGAGTTCCAAACTAGATTTCGGGGGGATGAGCAGTTCTTC. Residues: CASSEFQTRFRGDEQFF.